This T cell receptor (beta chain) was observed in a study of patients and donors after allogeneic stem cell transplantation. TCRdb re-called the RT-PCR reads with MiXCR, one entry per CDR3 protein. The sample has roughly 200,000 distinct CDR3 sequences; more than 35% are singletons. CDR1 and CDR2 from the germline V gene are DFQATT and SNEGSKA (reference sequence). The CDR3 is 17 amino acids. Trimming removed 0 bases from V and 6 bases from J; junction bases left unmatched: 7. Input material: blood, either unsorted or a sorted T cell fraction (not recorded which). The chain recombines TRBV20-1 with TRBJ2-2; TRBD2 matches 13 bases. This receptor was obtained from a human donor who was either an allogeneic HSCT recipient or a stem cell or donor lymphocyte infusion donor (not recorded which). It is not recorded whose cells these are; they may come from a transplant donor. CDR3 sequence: CSARDLGLAGEAGELFF. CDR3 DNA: TGCAGTGCTAGAGACTTAGGACTAGCGGGAGAGGCCGGGGAGCTGTTTTTT.